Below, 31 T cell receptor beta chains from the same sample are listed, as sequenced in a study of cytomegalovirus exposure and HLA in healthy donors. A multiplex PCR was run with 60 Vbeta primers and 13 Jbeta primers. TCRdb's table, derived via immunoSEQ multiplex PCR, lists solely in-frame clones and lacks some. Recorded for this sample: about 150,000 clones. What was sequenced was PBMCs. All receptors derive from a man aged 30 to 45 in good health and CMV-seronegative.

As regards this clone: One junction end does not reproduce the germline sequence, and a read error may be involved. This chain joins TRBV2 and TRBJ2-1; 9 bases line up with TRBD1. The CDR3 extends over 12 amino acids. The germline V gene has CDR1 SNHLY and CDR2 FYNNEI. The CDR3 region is CASSYGQGTGIF. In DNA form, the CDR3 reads TGTGCCAGCAGCTACGGACAGGGGACGGGGATCTTC.

CDR3 nucleotide sequence: TGTGCCAGCTCACCAAGGACTAGCTTAGAGACCCAGTACTTC. Protein product: CASSPRTSLETQYF. This rearrangement joins TRBV18 to TRBJ2-5; 8 bases fit TRBD2. The CDR3 consists of 14 residues. V was clipped by 2 bases and J by 4 bases; unmatched bases: 3. CDR1 and CDR2 from the germline V gene are KGHSH and LQKENI.

The CDR3 is CASSARTLSYNEQFF. CDR3 in DNA: TGTGCCAGTAGTGCGAGGACACTCTCCTACAATGAGCAGTTCTTC. V gene TRBV19 combines with J gene TRBJ2-1; possibly TRBD1 for D (5 bases). The CDR3 runs 15 residues. V lost 5 bases and J 0 bases, leaving 11 bases between the germline ends. Germline lookup yields CDR1 LNHDA and CDR2 SQIVND (reference sequence). Drawing the rest from reference TRBV19 and TRBJ2-1, the complete variable domain is DGGITQSPKYLFRKEGQNVTLSCEQNLNHDAMYWYRQDPGQGLRLIYYSQIVNDFQKGDIAEGYSVSREKKESFPLTVTSAQKNPTAFYLCASSARTLSYNEQFFGPGTRLTVL.

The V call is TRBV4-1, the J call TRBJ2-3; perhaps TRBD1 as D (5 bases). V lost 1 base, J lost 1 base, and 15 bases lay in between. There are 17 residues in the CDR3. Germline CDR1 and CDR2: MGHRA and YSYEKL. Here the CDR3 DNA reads TGCGCCAGCAGCCAAGGGTCGGCAGGGCCGGGCACAGATACGCAGTATTTT. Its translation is CASSQGSAGPGTDTQYF.

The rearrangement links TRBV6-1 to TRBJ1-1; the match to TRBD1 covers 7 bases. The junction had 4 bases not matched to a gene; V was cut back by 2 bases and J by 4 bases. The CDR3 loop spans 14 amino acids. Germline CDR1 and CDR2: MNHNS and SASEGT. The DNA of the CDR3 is TGTGCCAGCAGTGAAATTAGGGGGCTCACTGAAGCTTTCTTT. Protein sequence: CASSEIRGLTEAFF.

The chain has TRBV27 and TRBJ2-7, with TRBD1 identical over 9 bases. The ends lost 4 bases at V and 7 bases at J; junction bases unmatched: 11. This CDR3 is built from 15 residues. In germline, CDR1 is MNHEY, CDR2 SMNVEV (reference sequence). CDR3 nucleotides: TGTGCCAGCAGTTGGTCCGGGACAGGGCGGAAAGAGCAGTACTTC. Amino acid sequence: CASSWSGTGRKEQYF.

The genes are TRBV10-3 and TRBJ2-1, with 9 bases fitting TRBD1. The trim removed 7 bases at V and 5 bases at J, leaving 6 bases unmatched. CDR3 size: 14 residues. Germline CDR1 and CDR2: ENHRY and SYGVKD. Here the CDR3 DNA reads TGTGCCATCACCCCCGGGACAGGGAACAATGAGCAGTTCTTC. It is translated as CAITPGTGNNEQFF.

Here the CDR3 DNA reads TGTGCCTGGAGTGTAGGACAGGGGGCTGGCTACACCTTC. Protein sequence: CAWSVGQGAGYTF. The rearrangement links TRBV30 to TRBJ1-2, with 11 bases that match TRBD1. V dropped 0 bases and J dropped 7; count of bases not matched to a gene: 1. This CDR3 is built from 13 residues. From germline, CDR1 is GTSNPN and CDR2 SVGIG (reference sequence).

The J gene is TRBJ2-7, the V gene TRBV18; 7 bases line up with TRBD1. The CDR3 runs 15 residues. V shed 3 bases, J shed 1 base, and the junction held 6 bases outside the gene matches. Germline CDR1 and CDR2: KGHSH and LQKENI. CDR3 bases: TGTGCCAGCTCACCCCAGGGACAGCGATCCTACGAGCAGTACTTC. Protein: CASSPQGQRSYEQYF.

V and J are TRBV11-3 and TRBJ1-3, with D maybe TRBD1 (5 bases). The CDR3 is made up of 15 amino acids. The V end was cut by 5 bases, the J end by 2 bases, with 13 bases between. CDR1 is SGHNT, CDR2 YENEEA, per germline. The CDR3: CASSQNTGAGNTIYF. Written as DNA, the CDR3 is TGTGCCAGCAGCCAAAACACAGGAGCTGGAAACACCATATATTTT.

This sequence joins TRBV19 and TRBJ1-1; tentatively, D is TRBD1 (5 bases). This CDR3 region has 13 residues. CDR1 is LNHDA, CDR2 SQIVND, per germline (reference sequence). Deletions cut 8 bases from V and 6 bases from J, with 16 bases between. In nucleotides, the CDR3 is TGTGCCAGTTGGGTTCGTGGGGACTCTGAAGCTTTCTTT. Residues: CASWVRGDSEAFF.

CDR3 protein: CASSPHRSGYTF. The CDR3 region has the DNA TGTGCCAGCAGCCCGCACAGAAGCGGCTACACCTTC. The chain recombines TRBV5-6 with TRBJ1-2; no firm D call. This CDR3 is 12 amino acids long. Germline lookup yields CDR1 SGHDT and CDR2 YYEEEE. V shed 4 bases and J shed 8 bases, with 12 bases lying between them.

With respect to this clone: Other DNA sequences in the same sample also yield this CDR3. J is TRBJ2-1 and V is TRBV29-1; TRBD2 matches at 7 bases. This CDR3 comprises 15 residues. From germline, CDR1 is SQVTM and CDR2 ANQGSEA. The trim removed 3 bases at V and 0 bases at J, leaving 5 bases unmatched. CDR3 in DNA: TGCAGCGTTGAGGGTCGCGGGAGCTCCTACAATGAGCAGTTCTTC. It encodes CSVEGRGSSYNEQFF.

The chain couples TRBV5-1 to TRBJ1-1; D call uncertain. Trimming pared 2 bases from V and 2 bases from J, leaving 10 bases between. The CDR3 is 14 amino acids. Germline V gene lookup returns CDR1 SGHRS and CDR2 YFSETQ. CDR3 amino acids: CASSFGLINTEAFF. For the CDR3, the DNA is TGCGCCAGCAGCTTCGGACTCATTAACACTGAAGCTTTCTTT.

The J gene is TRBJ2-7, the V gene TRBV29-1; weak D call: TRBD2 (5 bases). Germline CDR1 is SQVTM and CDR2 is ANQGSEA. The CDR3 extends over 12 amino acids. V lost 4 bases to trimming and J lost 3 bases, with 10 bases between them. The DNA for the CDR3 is TGCAGCGTTGCCCCGGCGGGCTACGAGCAGTACTTC. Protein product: CSVAPAGYEQYF.

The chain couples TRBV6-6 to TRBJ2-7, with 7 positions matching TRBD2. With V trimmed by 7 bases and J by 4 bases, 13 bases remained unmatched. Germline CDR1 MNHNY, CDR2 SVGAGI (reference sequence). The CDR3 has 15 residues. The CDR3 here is CASMDRGGEGYEQYF. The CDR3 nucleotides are TGTGCCAGCATGGACCGTGGGGGGGAGGGGTACGAGCAGTACTTC.

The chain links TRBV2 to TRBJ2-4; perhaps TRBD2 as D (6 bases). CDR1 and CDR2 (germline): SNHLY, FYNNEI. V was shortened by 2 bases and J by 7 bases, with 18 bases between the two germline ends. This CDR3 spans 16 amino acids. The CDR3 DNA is TGTGCCAGCAGTGAAATCGGAGGGGTCAAATGGAACATTCAGTACTTC. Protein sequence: CASSEIGGVKWNIQYF. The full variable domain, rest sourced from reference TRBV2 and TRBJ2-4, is EPEVTQTPSHQVTQMGQEVILRCVPISNHLYFYWYRQILGQKVEFLVSFYNNEISEKSEIFDDQFSVERPDGSNFTLKIRSTKLEDSAMYFCASSEIGGVKWNIQYFGAGTRLSVL.

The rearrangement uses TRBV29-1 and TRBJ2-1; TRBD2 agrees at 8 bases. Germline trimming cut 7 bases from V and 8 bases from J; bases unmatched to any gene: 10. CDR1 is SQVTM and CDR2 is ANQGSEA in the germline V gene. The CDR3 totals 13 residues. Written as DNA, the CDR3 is TGCAGCGCCGCCATTACTAGCGGTGATGAGCAGTTCTTC. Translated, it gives CSAAITSGDEQFF.

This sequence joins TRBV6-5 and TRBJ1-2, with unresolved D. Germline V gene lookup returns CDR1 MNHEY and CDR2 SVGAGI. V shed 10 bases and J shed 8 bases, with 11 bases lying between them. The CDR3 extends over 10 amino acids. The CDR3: CATLEVGYTF. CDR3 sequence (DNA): TGTGCCACTCTCGAGGTCGGCTACACCTTC.

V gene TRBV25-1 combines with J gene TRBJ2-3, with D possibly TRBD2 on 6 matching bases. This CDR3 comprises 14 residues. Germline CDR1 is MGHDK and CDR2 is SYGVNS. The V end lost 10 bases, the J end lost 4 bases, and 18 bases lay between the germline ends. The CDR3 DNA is TGTGCCATCATGACTAGTCGTGGTCCAGATACGCAGTATTTT. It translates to CAIMTSRGPDTQYF.

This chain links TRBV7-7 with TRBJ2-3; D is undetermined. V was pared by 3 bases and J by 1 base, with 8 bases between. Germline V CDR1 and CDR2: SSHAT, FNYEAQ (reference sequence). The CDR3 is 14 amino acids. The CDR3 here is CASSFGTGTDTQYF. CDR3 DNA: TGTGCCAGCAGCTTCGGCACAGGCACAGATACGCAGTATTTT. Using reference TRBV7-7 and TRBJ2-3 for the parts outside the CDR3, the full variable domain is GAGVSQSPRYKVTKRGQDVTLRCDPISSHATLYWYQQALGQGPEFLTYFNYEAQPDKSGLPSDRFSAERPEGSISTLTIQRTEQRDSAMYRCASSFGTGTDTQYFGPGTRLTVL.

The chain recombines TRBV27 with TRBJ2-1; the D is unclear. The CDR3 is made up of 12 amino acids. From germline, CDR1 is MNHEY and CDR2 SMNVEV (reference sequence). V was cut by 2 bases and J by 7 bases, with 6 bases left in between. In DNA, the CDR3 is TGTGCCAGCAGTTTAACGGTGAATGAGCAGTTCTTC. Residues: CASSLTVNEQFF.

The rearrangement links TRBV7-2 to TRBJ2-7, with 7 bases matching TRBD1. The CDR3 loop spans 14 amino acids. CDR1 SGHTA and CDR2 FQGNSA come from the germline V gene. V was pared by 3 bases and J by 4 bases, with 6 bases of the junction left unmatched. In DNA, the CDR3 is TGTGCCAGCAGCTTGGGGACAGAAGAATACGAGCAGTACTTC. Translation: CASSLGTEEYEQYF.

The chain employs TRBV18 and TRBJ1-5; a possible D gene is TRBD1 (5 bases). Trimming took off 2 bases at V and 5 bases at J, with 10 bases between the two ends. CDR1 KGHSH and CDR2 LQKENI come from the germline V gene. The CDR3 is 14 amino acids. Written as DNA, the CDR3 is TGTGCCAGCTCACCAAGCGGGGGTGATCAGCCCCAGCATTTT. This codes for CASSPSGGDQPQHF.

The CDR3 coding sequence is TGTGCCAGCAGCATCCTGCAGGGGACCCAAGAGACCCAGTACTTC. The encoded protein is CASSILQGTQETQYF. The chain couples TRBV6-1 to TRBJ2-5; tentative D call: TRBD1 (6 bases). With 6 bases removed from V and 1 base from J, the gap between germline ends came to 15 bases. The length of the CDR3 is 15 residues. Germline-derived CDR1 and CDR2 are MNHNS and SASEGT.

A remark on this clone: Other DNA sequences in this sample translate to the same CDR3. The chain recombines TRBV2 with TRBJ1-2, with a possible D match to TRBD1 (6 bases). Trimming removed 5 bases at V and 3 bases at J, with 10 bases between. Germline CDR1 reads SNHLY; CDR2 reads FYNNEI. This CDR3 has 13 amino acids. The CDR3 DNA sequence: TGTGCCAGCAGTCCCAGGGGCGACTATGGCTACACCTTC. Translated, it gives CASSPRGDYGYTF.

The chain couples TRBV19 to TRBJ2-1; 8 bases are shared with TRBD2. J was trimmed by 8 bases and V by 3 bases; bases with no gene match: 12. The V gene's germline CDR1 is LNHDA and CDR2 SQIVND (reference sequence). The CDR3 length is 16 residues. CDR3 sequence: CASSILGSGRGDEQFF. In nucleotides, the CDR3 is TGTGCCAGTAGTATTTTAGGAAGCGGGAGAGGGGATGAGCAGTTCTTC.

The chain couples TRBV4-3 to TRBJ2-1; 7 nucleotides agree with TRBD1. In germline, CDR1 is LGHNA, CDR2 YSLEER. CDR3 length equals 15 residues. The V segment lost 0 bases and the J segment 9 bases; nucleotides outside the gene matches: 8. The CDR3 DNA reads TGCGCCAGCAGCCAAGAGTCTAAGGGGGCAAGTGAGCAGTTCTTC. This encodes CASSQESKGASEQFF.

Written as DNA, the CDR3 is TGTGCCAGCAGCCCGACAGGGGCGGACACCGGGGAGCTGTTTTTT. It is translated as CASSPTGADTGELFF. This chain uses TRBV13 with TRBJ2-2; 8 bases fit TRBD1. Unmatched junction bases numbered 5, after V lost 5 bases and J lost 3 bases. Germline V gene lookup returns CDR1 PRHDT and CDR2 FYEKMQ (reference sequence). The CDR3 extends over 15 amino acids. The variable domain in full, with the rest retrieved from reference TRBV13 and TRBJ2-2, is AAGVIQSPRHLIKEKRETATLKCYPIPRHDTVYWYQQGPGQDPQFLISFYEKMQSDKGSIPDRFSAQQFSDYHSELNMSSLELGDSALYFCASSPTGADTGELFFGEGSRLTVL.

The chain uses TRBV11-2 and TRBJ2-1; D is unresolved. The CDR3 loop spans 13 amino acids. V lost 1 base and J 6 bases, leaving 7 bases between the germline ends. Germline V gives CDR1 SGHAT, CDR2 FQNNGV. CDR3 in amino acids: CASSLAGINEQFF. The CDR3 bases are TGTGCCAGCAGCTTAGCGGGTATCAATGAGCAGTTCTTC.

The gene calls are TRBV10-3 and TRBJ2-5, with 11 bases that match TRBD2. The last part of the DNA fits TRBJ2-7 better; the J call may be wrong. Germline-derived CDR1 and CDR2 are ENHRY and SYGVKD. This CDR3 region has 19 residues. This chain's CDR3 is CAISSRGVSGRDSSYEQYF. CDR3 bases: TGTGCCATCAGTTCCCGGGGGGTTAGCGGGAGGGACAGCTCCTACGAGCAGTACTTC.